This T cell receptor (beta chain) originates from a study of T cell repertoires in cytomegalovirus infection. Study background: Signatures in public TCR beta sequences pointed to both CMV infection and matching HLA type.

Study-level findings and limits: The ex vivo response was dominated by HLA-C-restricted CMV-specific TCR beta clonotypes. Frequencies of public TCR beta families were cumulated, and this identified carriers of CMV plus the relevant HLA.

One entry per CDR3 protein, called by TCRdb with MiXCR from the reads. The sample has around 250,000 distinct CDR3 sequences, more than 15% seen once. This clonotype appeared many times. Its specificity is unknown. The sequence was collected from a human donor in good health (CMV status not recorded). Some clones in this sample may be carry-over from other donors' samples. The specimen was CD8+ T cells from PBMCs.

The CDR3 spells CASSLYGNREQYF. The DNA of the CDR3 is TGTGCCAGCAGTTTATACGGAAATAGGGAGCAGTACTTC. The gene calls are TRBV27 and TRBJ2-7; no reliable D call. V shed 1 base and J shed 7 bases, with 11 bases lying between them. The CDR3 consists of 13 residues. Germline-derived CDR1 and CDR2 are MNHEY and SMNVEV (reference sequence).